The T cell receptor beta chain described here comes from a study of T cell responses to AZD1222 COVID-19 vaccine (dated by TCRdb to the early 2020s). Regarding the complete study: AZD1222 recipients whose second dose came at about 4 weeks and those whose second dose came at about 12 weeks were combined into one group, since spike-specific TCR depth and breadth did not differ between the two schedules. TCR sequencing covered approximately 230 trial participants: about 210 given two doses of AZD1222 and 26 given two doses of MenACWY control vaccine. Trial participants were enrolled by age into 18-55, 56-69 and 70-plus year subgroups, with approximately 160, 26 and 62 TCR-sequenced participants respectively. The investigation overall reported the following: Only five or six AZD1222 recipients were SARS-CoV-2 seropositive at baseline, limiting conclusions about previously exposed vaccinees. Most participants were white British and females outnumbered males, and the authors suggested that clonal diversity may have been underestimated. In the small 56-69-year group, the increase in depth fell short of significance, most likely because of low power. The vaccine-associated CD4 TCRs covered the entire spike protein, and the dominant responses fell in regions 160-218 and 743-854. Nearly half of unique spike-specific TCRs reportedly recognized epitopes outside regions mutated in the B.1.351 and B.1.1.7 variants. Because no samples from the day 14 peak response were available, repertoires could be characterized only after the peak T cell response. After two AZD1222 doses, spike-specific TCR breadth and depth were significantly higher than at day 0 and than in MenACWY recipients.

The time point label here, explained by the study, means: baseline before first vaccination. The vaccinee samples were drawn from two UK trials, COV001 and COV002, one of which was a single-blind randomized controlled phase 2/3 trial testing AZD1222 (ChAdOx1 nCoV-19) in healthy adults. For TCRbeta chain sequencing, PBMC samples from trial participants were taken at day 0 and at day 28 after the second dose. Turning to this clone: No cognate antigen has been identified for it. Base qualities were left out, and no much larger clone turns up one base away.

The CDR3 regions of human TCRbeta chains were analyzed by immunosequencing. From the authors' description of their analysis: Repertoire TCRs were checked for matches against a reference library of SARS-CoV-2-specific TCRs that had been generated using the MIRA antigen-specificity platform. Breadth was defined as the fraction of unique TCRs that were SARS-CoV-2-associated. Depth was defined as the fraction of total T cells that were SARS-CoV-2-associated. Using the MIRA data, each spike-specific TCR was mapped to the spike region that the TCR reacts to and placed in a CD4 or CD8 class. Log10-transformed breadth and depth values were compared by one-way ANOVA with Sidak's multiple comparisons tests. TCRdb mirrors the immuneACCESS table, restricted to in-frame sequences. Some clones are absent from its copies; in checked studies, under half trace to an unresolved V gene, and the reason for the others is unknown. V and J calls and clone size are as listed in that table; D and trimming were resolved from the DNA. The sample contains 95,000 to 150,000 clones, roughly 91% of them found a single time. The ten largest clones add up to approximately 4.8% of the sample.

V loses 4 bases at its end and J loses 2 bases; junction bases beyond the gene matches: 7. CDR1 and CDR2 were assigned from the germline V gene as LGHNA and YNFKEQ. The CDR3 contains 15 residues, cysteine and phenylalanine counted. CDR3 DNA is the only sequence kept; it has 45 bases, read in frame from the first base. Sequenced here: peripheral blood, sampled on day 0 of AZD1222 vaccination. This TCR was sampled from an adult in good health. The rearranged segments are TRBV4-2 and TRBJ2-5, and 7 junctional nucleotides match TRBD2. The nucleotides are TGTGCCAGCAGCCGCGACCGGGACTATCAAGAGACCCAGTACTTC. It codes for CASSRDRDYQETQYF.